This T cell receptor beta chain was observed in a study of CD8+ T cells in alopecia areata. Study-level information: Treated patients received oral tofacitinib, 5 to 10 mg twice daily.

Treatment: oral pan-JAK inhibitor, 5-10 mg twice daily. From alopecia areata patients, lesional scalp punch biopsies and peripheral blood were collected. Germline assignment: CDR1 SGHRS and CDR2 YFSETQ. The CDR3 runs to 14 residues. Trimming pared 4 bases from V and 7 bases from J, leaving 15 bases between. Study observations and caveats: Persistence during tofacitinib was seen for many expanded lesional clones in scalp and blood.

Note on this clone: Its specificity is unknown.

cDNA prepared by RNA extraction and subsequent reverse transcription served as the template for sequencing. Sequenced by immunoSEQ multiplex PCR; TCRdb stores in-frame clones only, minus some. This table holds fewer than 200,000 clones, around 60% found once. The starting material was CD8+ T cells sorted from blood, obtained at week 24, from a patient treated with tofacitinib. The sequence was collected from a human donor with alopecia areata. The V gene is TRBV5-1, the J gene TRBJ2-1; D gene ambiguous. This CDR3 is CASSRQDGENEQFF. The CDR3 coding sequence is TGCGCCAGCAGCCGCCAGGACGGAGAAAATGAGCAGTTCTTC. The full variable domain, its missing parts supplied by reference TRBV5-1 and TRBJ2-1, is KAGVTQTPRYLIKTRGQQVTLSCSPISGHRSVSWYQQTPGQGLQFLFEYFSETQRNKGNFPGRFSGRQFSNSRSEMNVSTLELGDSALYLCASSRQDGENEQFFGPGTRLTVL.